This T cell receptor (beta chain) was identified in a study of early T cells in non-severe SARS-CoV-2 infection. Study overall: Chains stayed unpaired after sequencing of bulk RNA from unsorted whole blood. Findings and caveats of the study: VDJdb matching favored anti-spike CD8 responses, missing private and CD4 specificities.

The ends were cut back, 4 bases at V and 0 bases at J, with 10 bases in the middle. The CDR3 loop spans 15 amino acids. Germline V gives CDR1 MNHNY, CDR2 SVGAGI (reference sequence). Unique molecular identifiers (one per individual cDNA molecule) were attached. TCRdb reanalysed the 5' RACE reads using MiXCR and keeps one entry per CDR3 protein. Among more than 90,000 distinct CDR3 sequences, around 13% were seen once, and the ten largest hold about 2%. Remarks on this clonotype: Antigen unknown.

Input material: whole blood. The chain combines TRBV6-6 with TRBJ1-5; the D gene is possibly TRBD1 (5 bases). The sequence derives from an adult who was a healthcare worker with PCR-confirmed SARS-CoV-2 infection or an uninfected control (not recorded which). CDR3 in DNA: TGTGCCAGCAGTTTCGACAGAGTTAGCAATCAGCCCCAGCATTTT. Amino acid sequence: CASSFDRVSNQPQHF.